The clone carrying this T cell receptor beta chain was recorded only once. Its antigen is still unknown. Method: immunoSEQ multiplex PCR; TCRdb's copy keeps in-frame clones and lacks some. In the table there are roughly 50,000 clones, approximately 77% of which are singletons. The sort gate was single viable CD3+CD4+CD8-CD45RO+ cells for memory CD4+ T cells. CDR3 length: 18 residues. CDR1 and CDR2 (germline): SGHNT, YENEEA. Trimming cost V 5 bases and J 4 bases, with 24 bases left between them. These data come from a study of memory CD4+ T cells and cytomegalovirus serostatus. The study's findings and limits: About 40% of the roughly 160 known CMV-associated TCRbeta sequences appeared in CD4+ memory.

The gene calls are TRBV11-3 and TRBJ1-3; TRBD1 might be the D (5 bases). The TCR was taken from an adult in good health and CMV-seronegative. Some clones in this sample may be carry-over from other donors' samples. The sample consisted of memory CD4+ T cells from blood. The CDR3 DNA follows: TGTGCCAGCAGCAAAACGTCGTGGGGGTCGGAGAGGGGAAACACCATATATTTT. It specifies CASSKTSWGSERGNTIYF.